This T cell receptor beta chain was observed in a study of T cells in localized non-small cell lung cancer (dated by TCRdb to about 2020). In terms of the full investigation: The study examined T cell repertoires in roughly 240 patients with early-stage NSCLC and compared tumors with uninvolved tumor-adjacent lungs. Of the NSCLC patients, around 130 were male and 85 to 110 were female, and the mean age was approximately 66 years. All 250 or so NSCLC patients in the cohort were treatment-naive and had localized lung tumors that were resected. Study-wide findings and limitations: Multi-region tumor sequencing was not performed, so intratumor heterogeneity could not be excluded. Because of the exploratory design, TCR variables were selected using unadjusted p-values without false-discovery rate correction. Uninvolved tumor-adjacent lung showed the highest T cell clonality, higher than tumor, which suggests more focused antigenic responses in the uninvolved tumor-adjacent lung. A median of 57 of the top 100 tumor clones turned up in the paired uninvolved adjacent lung, and about 28 of those clones also ranked among the top 100 of that same adjacent lung. Longer overall survival was associated with higher T cell density in blood, whereas shorter survival was associated with higher clonality in adjacent lung.

For this clone: This receptor's antigen is unknown. Base qualities were left out, and no much larger clone turns up one base away.

TCR beta CDR3 regions were sequenced from DNA using the immunoSEQ Assay. In the source study's methods: T cell density was computed as TCR beta template counts normalized to usable DNA estimated by amplifying housekeeping genes. Richness was estimated with the preseqR package, extrapolating to 400,000 templates for PBMC samples and 120,000 templates for tissue samples. Clonality was calculated as one minus Pielou's evenness. To identify tissue-enriched TCRs, differential abundance testing was run on productive amino-acid clonotypes with a minimum total count of 5 and an alpha of 0.1. The Jaccard Index and the Morisita Overlap Index were used to measure repertoire overlap between compartments. TCR beta CDR3s were clustered by GLIPH together with public tetramer-defined viral CDR3s, and at least three viral sequences plus V-gene enrichment were required for viral motifs. The clones in this table, taken by TCRdb from immuneACCESS, are in-frame only. Not every clone is retained; where verified, under half of the shortfall comes from an unresolved V gene, and the cause of the rest is unknown. V and J calls and clone size come straight from that table; D and trimming were deduced from the DNA. Counted in this sample were tens of thousands of clones; 78% of them appeared once. Less than 45% of the sample rests with the top ten.

At diagnosis, tumor, uninvolved tumor-adjacent lung and peripheral blood were collected and then preserved as a mix of FFPE and fresh-frozen material. For TCR repertoire profiling, blood samples were analyzed in the form of peripheral blood mononuclear cells. The sample here was peripheral blood, taken before any cancer treatment. The origin of this receptor is a male donor older than 55 with stage II squamous cell lung carcinoma.

The DNA sequence is given as TGTGCTAGTGGAAAGGGACAGGCCGATGGAAACACCATATATTTT. Its protein is CASGKGQADGNTIYF. This sequence uses TRBV12-5 and TRBJ1-3, with TRBD1 matching 8 junction bases. Per the germline V gene, LGHNT is the CDR1 and FRNRAP is the CDR2. From the cysteine through the phenylalanine, the CDR3 covers 15 amino acids. Only the CDR3 DNA is retained, 45 bases long and in frame from the first base. Here V drops 6 bases and J drops 3 bases, and the junction holds 7 bases not matched to any gene.